Listed here are 2 T cell receptor beta chains from one sample, sequenced in a study of shared clonotypes between healthy human individuals. The data were produced by immunoSEQ multiplex PCR, yet TCRdb's version contains in-frame clones alone and is incomplete. The table lists nearly 500,000 clones, 60% to 85% of them singletons. Material for sequencing was PBMCs. The origin of the receptors is a woman in her thirties or forties in good health. Some clones in this sample may be carry-over from other donors' samples.

The chain is built from TRBV28 and TRBJ2-5, with 9 bases identical to TRBD1. The better agreement between TRBJ2-7 and the DNA end casts doubt on the J call. The CDR3 runs 16 residues. Germline V gives CDR1 MDHEN, CDR2 SYDVKM. CDR3 nucleotides: TGTGCCAGCAGTTCCCCCCGGCGTGGGGGACAGGGCGAGCAGTACTTC. Protein product: CASSSPRRGGQGEQYF.

On this clone: A much bigger clone sits one base away, suggesting this may be a read error. In the same sample, other DNA sequences code for this CDR3. V gene TRBV30 combines with J gene TRBJ2-7; D uncertain. The length of the CDR3 is 11 residues. Germline CDR1 reads GTSNPN; CDR2 reads SVGIG (reference sequence). The DNA of the CDR3 is TGTGCCTGGAGTGGCACCTACGAACAGTACTTC. Translating it yields CAWSGTYEQYF.